A few counts support the clone carrying this T cell receptor (beta chain). What it binds is unknown. Trimming removed 6 bases from V and 4 bases from J, with 20 bases in between. The CDR3 sequence is 16 residues long. TCRdb processed the RT-PCR reads anew with MiXCR; each CDR3 protein has one entry. The sample includes approximately 500,000 distinct CDR3 sequences, 10% to 15% seen only once; the top ten take under 15%. This specimen belongs to a study of response to subunit inactivated influenza vaccine. Study-level results: The authors put forward the suggestion that each seasonal influenza vaccination may bring in only a limited number of new T cells.

The TCR sequence derives from a man in his fifties who received an inactivated influenza vaccine. Sequences were derived from PBMCs from blood, sampled about 6 weeks after vaccination. The rearrangement joins TRBV12-3 or TRBV12-4 to TRBJ2-3, with a weak D call TRBD2 (5 bases). CDR3 residues: CASSLMVATSPDTQYF. The CDR3 DNA follows: TGTGCCAGCAGCCTTATGGTAGCGACCAGCCCAGATACGCAGTATTTT.